Only one count was recorded for the clone carrying this TCR beta chain. Template material for TCR beta VDJ and CDR3 profiling consisted of genomic DNA. In TCRdb, the reads were re-called with MiXCR into one record per CDR3 protein. The table has about 180,000 distinct CDR3 sequences, 45% to 60% seen once. Germline V gives CDR1 SNHLY, CDR2 FYNNEI. CDR3 length equals 12 residues. These data are taken from a study of CD8+CD57+ T cells in acquired aplastic anemia. Study as a whole: The DNA of sorted CD4+ and CD8+ cells averaged around 3 ug.

Sequencing involved patients with CD8+CD57+ cell expansion previously shown by flow cytometry. Each patient carried a diagnosis of severe acquired aplastic anemia. Blood was sampled before the patients had received any therapy. The TCR was taken from a human donor with aplastic anemia. Sequencing used sorted CD4+, CD8+, or CD8+CD57+ T cells (not recorded which) from PBMCs. V is TRBV2 and J is TRBJ2-7; 7 bases are shared with TRBD2. CDR3 nucleotide sequence: TGTGGGCAGGCTAGCGGCCTCTACGAGCAGTACTTC. It encodes CGQASGLYEQYF.